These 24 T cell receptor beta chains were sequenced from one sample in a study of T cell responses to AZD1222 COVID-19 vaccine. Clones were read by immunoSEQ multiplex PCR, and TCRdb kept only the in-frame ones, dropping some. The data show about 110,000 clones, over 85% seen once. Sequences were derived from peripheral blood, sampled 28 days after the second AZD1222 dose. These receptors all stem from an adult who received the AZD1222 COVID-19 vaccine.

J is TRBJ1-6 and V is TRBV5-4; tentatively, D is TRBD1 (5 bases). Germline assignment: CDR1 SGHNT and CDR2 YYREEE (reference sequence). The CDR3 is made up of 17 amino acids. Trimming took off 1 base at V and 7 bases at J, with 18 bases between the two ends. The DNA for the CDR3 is TGTGCCAGCAGCTTGTGGGTGGGACCTAGGACGAATTCACCCCTCCACTTT. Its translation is CASSLWVGPRTNSPLHF.

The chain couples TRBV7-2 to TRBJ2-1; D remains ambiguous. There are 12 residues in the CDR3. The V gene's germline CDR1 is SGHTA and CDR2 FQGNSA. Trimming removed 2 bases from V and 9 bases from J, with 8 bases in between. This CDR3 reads CASSLSLGEQFF. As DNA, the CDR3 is TGTGCCAGCAGCTTAAGCCTGGGTGAGCAGTTCTTC.

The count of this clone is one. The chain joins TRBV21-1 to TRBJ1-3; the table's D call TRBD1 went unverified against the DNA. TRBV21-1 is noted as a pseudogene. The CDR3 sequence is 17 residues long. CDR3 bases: TGTGCCAGCAGCAAAGGCGACAGGGGACTCTCTGGAAACACCATATATTTT. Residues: CASSKGDRGLSGNTIYF.

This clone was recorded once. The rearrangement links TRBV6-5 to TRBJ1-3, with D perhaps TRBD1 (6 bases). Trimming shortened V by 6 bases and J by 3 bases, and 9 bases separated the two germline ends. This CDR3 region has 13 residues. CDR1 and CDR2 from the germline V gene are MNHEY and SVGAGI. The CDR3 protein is CASRDSNGNTIYF. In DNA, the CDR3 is TGTGCCAGCAGGGACAGCAATGGAAACACCATATATTTT.

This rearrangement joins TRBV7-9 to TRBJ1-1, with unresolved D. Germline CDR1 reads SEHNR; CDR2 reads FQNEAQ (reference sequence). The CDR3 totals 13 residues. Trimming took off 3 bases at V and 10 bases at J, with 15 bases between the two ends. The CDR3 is CASSFDADVGAFF. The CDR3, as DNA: TGTGCCAGCAGCTTCGACGCAGACGTAGGAGCTTTCTTT.

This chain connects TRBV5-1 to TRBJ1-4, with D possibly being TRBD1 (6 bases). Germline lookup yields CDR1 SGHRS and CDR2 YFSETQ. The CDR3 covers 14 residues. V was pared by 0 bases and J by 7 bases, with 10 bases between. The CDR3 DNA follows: TGCGCCAGCAGCTTGGCCACAGGGACTGAAAAACTGTTTTTT. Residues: CASSLATGTEKLFF.

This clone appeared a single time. The CDR3 loop reads CAIRVYESTEAFF. The CDR3 DNA is TGTGCCATCAGGGTCTACGAGAGCACTGAAGCTTTCTTT. The rearrangement uses TRBV10-3 and TRBJ1-1; D call uncertain. This CDR3 has 13 residues. Germline V gene sequence: CDR1 ENHRY, CDR2 SYGVKD. Trimming pared 6 bases from V and 4 bases from J, leaving 12 bases between.

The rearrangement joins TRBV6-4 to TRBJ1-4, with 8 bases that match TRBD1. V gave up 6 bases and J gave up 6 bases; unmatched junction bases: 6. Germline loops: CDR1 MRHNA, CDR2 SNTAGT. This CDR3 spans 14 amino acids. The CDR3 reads CASREDRDHEKLFF. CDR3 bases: TGTGCCAGCAGGGAGGACAGGGACCATGAAAAACTGTTTTTT.

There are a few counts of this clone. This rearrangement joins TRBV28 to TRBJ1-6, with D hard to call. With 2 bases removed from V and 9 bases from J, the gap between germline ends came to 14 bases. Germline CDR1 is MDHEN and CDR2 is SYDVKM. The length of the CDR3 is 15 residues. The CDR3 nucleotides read TGTGCCAGCAGTTTAAGGGCAGGCATAGGTTCACCCCTCCACTTT. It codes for CASSLRAGIGSPLHF. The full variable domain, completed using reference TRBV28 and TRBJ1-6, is DVKVTQSSRYLVKRTGEKVFLECVQDMDHENMFWYRQDPGLGLRLIYFSYDVKMKEKGDIPEGYSVSREKKERFSLILESASTNQTSMYLCASSLRAGIGSPLHFGNGTRLTVT.

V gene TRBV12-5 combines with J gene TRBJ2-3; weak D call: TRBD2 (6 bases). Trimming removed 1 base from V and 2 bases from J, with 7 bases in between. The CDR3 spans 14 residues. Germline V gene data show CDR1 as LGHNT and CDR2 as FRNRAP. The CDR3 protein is CASGLGDFTDTQYF. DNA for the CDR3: TGTGCTAGTGGTTTGGGGGACTTCACAGATACGCAGTATTTT.

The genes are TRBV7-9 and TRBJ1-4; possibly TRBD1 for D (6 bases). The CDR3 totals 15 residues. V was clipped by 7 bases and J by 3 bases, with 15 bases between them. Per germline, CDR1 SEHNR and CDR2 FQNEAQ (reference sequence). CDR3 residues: CASTGRGLSNEKLFF. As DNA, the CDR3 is TGTGCCAGCACCGGACGGGGGCTGTCTAATGAAAAACTGTTTTTT.

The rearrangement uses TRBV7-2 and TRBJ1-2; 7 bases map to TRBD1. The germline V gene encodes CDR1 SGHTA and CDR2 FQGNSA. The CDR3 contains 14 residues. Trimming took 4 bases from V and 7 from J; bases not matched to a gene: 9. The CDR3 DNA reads TGTGCCAGCAGCTACAGGGGTCTCCGCGGTGGCTACACCTTC. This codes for CASSYRGLRGGYTF.

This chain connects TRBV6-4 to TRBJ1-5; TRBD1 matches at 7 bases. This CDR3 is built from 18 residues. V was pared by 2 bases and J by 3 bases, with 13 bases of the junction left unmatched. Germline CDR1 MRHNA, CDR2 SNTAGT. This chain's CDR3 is CASSDTLRGTATNQPQHF. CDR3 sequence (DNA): TGTGCCAGCAGTGACACCTTGAGGGGGACAGCTACCAATCAGCCCCAGCATTTT.

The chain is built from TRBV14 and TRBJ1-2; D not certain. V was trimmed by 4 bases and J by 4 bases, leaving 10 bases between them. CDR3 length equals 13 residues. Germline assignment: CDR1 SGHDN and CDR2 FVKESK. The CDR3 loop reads CASSPGPSYGYTF. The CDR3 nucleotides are TGTGCCAGCAGCCCTGGACCCTCCTATGGCTACACCTTC.

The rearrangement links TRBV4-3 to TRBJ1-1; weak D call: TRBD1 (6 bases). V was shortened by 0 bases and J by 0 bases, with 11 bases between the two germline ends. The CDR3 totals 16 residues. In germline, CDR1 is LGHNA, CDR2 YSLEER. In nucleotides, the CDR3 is TGCGCCAGCAGCCAAGATCCGAGGGGGATGAACACTGAAGCTTTCTTT. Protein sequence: CASSQDPRGMNTEAFF.

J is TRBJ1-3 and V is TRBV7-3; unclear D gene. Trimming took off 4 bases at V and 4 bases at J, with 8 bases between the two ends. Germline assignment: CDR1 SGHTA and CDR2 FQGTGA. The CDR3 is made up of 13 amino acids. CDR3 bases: TGTGCCAGCAGCTCGGCGATGGGAAACACCATATATTTT. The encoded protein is CASSSAMGNTIYF.

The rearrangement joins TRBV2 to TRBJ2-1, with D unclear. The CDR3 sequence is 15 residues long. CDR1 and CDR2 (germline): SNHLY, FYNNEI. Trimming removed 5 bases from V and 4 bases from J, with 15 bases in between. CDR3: CASSPAGTSYNEQFF. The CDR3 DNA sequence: TGTGCCAGCAGTCCAGCCGGAACCTCTTACAATGAGCAGTTCTTC.

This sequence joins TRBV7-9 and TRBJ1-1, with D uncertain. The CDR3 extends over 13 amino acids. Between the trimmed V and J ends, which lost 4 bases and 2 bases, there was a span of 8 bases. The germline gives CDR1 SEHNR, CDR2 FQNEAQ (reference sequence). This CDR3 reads CASSSLGNTEAFF. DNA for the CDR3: TGTGCCAGCAGCTCGCTAGGAAACACTGAAGCTTTCTTT.

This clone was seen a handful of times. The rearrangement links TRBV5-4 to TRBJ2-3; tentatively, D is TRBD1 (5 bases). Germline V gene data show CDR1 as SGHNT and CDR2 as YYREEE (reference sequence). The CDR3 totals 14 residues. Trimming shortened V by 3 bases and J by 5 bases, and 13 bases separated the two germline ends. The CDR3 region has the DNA TGTGCCAGCAGCTCCCTAACAGGTCTAGATACGCAGTATTTT. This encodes CASSSLTGLDTQYF. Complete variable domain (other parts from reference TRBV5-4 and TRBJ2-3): ETGVTQSPTHLIKTRGQQVTLRCSSQSGHNTVSWYQQALGQGPQFIFQYYREEENGRGNFPPRFSGLQFPNYSSELNVNALELDDSALYLCASSSLTGLDTQYFGPGTRLTVL.

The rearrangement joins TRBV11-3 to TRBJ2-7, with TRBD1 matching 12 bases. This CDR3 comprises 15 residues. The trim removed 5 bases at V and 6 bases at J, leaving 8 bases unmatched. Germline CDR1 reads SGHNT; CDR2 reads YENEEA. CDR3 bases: TGTGCCAGCAGCCCCGGTGGGACAGGGGGCCTCGAGCAGTACTTC. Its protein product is CASSPGGTGGLEQYF.

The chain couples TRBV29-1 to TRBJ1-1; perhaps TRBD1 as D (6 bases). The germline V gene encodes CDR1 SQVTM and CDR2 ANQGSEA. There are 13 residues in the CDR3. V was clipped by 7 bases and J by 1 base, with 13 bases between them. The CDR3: CSAPLDRNTEAFF. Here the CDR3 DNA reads TGCAGCGCTCCCTTGGACAGGAACACTGAAGCTTTCTTT.

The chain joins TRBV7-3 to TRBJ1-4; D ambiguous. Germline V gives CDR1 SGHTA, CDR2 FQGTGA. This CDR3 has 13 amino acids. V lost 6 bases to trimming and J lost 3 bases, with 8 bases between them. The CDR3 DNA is TGTGCCAGCAGTCTAGGACCTAATGAAAAACTGTTTTTT. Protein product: CASSLGPNEKLFF.

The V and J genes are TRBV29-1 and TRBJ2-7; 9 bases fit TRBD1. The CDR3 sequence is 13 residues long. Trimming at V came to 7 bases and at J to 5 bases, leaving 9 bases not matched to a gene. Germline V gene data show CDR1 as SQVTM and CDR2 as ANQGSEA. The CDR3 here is CSASGQGTHEQYF. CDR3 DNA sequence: TGCAGCGCTTCCGGACAGGGGACCCACGAGCAGTACTTC.

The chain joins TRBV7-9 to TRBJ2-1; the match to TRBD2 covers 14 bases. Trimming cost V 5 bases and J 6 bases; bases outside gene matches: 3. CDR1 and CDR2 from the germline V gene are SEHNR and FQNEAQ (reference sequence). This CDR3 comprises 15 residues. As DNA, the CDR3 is TGTGCCAGCAGCCGGACTAGCGGGGGGACCAATGAGCAGTTCTTC. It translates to CASSRTSGGTNEQFF.